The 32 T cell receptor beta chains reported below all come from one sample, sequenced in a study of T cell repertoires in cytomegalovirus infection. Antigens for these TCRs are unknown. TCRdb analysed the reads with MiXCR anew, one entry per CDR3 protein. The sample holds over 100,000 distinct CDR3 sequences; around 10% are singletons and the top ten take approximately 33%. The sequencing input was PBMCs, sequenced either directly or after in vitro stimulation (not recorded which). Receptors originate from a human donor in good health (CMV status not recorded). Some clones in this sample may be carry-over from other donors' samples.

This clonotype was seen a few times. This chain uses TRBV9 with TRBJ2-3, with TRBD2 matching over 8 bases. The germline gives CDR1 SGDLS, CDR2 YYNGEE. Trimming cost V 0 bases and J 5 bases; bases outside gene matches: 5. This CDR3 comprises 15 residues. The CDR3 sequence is CASSVDQREIDTQYF. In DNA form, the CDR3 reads TGTGCCAGCAGCGTAGACCAGCGGGAGATAGATACGCAGTATTTT.

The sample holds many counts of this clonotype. The CDR3 sequence: CASSQGQGAGETQYF. CDR3 bases: TGCGCCAGCAGCCAAGGACAGGGGGCGGGAGAGACCCAGTACTTC. V is TRBV4-1 and J is TRBJ2-5; 10 bases fit TRBD1. The CDR3 has 15 residues. Germline V gene lookup returns CDR1 MGHRA and CDR2 YSYEKL. V trimming: 1 base; J trimming: 4 bases; junction bases outside the gene matches: 3.

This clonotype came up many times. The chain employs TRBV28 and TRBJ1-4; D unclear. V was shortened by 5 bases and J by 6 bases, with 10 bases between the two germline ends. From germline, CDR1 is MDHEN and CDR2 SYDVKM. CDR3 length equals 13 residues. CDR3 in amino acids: CASSTDGYEKLFF. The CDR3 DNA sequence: TGTGCCAGCAGTACGGACGGTTATGAAAAACTGTTTTTT.

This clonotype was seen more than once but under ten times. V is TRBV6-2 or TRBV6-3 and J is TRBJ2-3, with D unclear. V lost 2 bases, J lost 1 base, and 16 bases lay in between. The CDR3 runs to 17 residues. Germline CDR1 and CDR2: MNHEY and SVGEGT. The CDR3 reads CASSYRSRRIGTDTQYF. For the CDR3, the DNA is TGTGCCAGCAGTTACCGAAGTAGGCGCATTGGCACAGATACGCAGTATTTT.

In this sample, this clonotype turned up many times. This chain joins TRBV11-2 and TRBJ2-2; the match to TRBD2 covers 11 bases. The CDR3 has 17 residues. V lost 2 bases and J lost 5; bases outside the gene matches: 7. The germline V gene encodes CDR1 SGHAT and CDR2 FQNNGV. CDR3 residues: CASSLLASGRLTGELFF. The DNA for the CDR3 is TGTGCCAGCAGCTTACTCGCTAGCGGGAGGTTAACCGGGGAGCTGTTTTTT.

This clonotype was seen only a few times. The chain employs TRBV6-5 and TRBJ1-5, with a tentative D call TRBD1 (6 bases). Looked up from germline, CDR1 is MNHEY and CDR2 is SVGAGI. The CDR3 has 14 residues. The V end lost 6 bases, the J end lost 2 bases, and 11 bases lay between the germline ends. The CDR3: CASSYREGNQPQHF. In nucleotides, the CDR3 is TGTGCCAGCAGCTACAGGGAGGGCAATCAGCCCCAGCATTTT.

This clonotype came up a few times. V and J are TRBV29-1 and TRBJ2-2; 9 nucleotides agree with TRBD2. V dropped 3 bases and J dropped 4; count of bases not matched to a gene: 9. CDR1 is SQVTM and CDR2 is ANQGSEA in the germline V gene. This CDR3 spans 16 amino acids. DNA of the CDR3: TGCAGCGTTGACGGGTTAGCGGGAGTTCGCACCGGGGAGCTGTTTTTT. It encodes CSVDGLAGVRTGELFF.

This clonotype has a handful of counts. The CDR3 region has the DNA TGCGCCAGCAGCCAAGATAGAGGTCTCTCCATTGAGCAGTTCTTC. Its protein is CASSQDRGLSIEQFF. This sequence joins TRBV4-1 and TRBJ2-1; D remains unclear. The V gene lost 0 bases and the J gene lost 9 bases, with 15 bases spanning the gap. CDR3 length equals 15 residues. Per germline, CDR1 MGHRA and CDR2 YSYEKL.

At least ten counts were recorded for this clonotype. The CDR3 spells CASSLGAIQPQHF. CDR3 nucleotide sequence: TGTGCCAGCAGTCTAGGGGCCATTCAGCCCCAGCATTTT. The rearrangement joins TRBV27 to TRBJ1-5, with TRBD1 as a possible D gene (5 bases). CDR1 MNHEY and CDR2 SMNVEV come from the germline V gene (reference sequence). V was pared by 5 bases and J by 6 bases, with 11 bases between. The CDR3 runs 13 residues.

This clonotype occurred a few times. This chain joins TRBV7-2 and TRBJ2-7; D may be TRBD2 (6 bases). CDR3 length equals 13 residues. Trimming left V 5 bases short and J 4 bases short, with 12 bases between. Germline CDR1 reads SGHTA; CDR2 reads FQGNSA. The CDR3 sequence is CASSLTRPYEQYF. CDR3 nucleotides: TGTGCCAGCAGCCTGACTAGGCCTTACGAGCAGTACTTC.

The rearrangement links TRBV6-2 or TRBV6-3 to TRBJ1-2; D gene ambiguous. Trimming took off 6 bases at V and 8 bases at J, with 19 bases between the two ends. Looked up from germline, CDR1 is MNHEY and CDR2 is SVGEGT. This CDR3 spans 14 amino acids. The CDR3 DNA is TGTGCCAGCAGCTTCTCACCATCTGCGGGGGGCTACACCTTC. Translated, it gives CASSFSPSAGGYTF.

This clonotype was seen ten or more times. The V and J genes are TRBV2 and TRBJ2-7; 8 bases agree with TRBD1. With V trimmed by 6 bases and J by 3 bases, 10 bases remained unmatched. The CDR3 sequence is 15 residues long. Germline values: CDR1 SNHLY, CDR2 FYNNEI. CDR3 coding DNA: TGTGCCAGCAGAACTAGGACAGGGCCCTACTACGAGCAGTACTTC. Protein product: CASRTRTGPYYEQYF.

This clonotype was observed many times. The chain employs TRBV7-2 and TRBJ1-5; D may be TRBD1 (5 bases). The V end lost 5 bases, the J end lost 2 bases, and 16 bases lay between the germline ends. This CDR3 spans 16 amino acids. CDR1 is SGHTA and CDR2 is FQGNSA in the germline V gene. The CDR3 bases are TGTGCCAGCAGCGCGGGGGAGGGTTTGGGCAATCAGCCCCAGCATTTT. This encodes CASSAGEGLGNQPQHF. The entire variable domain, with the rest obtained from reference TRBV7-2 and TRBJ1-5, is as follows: GAGVSQSPSNKVTEKGKDVELRCDPISGHTALYWYRQSLGQGLEFLIYFQGNSAPDKSGLPSDRFSAERTGGSVSTLTIQRTQQEDSAVYLCASSAGEGLGNQPQHFGDGTRLSIL.

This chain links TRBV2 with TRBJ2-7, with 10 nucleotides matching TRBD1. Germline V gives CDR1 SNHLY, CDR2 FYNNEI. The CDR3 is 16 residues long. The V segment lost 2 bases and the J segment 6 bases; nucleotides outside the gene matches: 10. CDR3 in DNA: TGTGCCAGCAGTGAAAAGCGACAGGGGGCGATTGGCGAGCAGTACTTC. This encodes CASSEKRQGAIGEQYF.

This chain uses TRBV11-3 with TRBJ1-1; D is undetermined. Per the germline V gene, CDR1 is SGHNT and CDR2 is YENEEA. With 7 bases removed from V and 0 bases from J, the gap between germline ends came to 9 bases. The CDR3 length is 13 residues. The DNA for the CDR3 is TGTGCCAGCACCGTGGAGGTGAACACTGAAGCTTTCTTT. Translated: CASTVEVNTEAFF.

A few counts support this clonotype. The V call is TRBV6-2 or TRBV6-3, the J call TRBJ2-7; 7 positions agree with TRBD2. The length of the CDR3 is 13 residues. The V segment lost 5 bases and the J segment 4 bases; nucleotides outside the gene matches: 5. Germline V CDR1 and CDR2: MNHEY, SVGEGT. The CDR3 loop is CASSTGTTYEQYF. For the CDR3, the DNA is TGTGCCAGCAGTACGGGGACTACGTACGAGCAGTACTTC.

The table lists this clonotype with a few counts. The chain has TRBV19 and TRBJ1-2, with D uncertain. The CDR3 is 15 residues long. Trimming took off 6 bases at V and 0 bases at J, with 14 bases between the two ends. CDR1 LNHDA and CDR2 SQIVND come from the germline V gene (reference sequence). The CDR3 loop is CASSDRALTNYGYTF. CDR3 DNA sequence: TGTGCCAGTAGCGACCGGGCCCTGACTAACTATGGCTACACCTTC.

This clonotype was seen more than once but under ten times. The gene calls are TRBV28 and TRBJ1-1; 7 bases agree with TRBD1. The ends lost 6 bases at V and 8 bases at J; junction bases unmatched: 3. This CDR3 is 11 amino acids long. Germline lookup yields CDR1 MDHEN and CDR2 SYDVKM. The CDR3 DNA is TGTGCCAGCAGACAGGGGTGGGAAGCTTTCTTT. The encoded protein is CASRQGWEAFF.

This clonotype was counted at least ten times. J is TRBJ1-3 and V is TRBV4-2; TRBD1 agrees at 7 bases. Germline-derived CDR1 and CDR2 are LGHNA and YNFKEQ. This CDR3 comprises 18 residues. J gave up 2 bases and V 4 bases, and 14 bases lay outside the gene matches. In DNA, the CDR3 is TGTGCCAGCAGCCCGGGAGGAACAGGGGAACGGGCTGGAAACACCATATATTTT. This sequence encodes CASSPGGTGERAGNTIYF.

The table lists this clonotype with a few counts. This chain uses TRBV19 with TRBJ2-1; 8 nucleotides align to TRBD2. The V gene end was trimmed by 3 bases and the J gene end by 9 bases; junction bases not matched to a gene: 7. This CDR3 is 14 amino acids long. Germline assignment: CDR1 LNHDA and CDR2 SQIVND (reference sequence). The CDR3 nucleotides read TGTGCCAGTAGTATGCTAGCGGGCCCGGGTGAGCAGTTCTTC. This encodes CASSMLAGPGEQFF.

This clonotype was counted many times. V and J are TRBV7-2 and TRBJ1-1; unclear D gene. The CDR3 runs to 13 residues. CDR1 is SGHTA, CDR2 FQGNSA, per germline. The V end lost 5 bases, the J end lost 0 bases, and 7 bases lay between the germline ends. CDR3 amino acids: CASSASMNTEAFF. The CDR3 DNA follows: TGTGCCAGCAGCGCGTCAATGAACACTGAAGCTTTCTTT. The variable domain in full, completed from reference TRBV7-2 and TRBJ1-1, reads GAGVSQSPSNKVTEKGKDVELRCDPISGHTALYWYRQSLGQGLEFLIYFQGNSAPDKSGLPSDRFSAERTGGSVSTLTIQRTQQEDSAVYLCASSASMNTEAFFGQGTRLTVV.

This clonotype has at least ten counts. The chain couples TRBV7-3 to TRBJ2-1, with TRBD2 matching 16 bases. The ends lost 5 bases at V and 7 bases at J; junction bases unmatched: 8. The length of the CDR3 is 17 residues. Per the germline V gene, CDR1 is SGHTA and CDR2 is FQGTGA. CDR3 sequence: CASSPPGLAGGMNEQFF. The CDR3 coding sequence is TGTGCCAGCAGCCCCCCGGGACTAGCGGGAGGGATGAATGAGCAGTTCTTC.

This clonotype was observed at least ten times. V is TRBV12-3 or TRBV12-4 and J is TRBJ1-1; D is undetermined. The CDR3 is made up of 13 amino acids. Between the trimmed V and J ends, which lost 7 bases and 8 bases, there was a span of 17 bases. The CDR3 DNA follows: TGTGCCAGCACCTTCGGGGTCCCCAGAGAAGCTTTCTTT. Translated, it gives CASTFGVPREAFF.

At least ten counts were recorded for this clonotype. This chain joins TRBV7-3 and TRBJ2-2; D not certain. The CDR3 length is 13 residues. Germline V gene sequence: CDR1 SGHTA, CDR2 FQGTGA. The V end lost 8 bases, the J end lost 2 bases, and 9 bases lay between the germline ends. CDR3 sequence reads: CASGILNTGELFF. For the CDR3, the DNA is TGTGCCAGCGGGATCCTTAACACCGGGGAGCTGTTTTTT.

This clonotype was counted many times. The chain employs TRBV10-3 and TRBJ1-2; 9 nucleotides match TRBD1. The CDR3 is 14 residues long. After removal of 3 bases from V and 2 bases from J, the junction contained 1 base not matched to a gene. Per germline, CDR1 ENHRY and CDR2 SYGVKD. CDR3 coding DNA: TGTGCCATCAGTGACGGGACAGGGAACTATGGCTACACCTTC. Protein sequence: CAISDGTGNYGYTF.

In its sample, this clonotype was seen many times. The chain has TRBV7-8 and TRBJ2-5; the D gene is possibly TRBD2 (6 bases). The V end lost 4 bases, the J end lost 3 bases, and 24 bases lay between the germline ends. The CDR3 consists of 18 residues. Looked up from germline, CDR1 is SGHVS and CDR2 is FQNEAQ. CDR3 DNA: TGTGCCAGCAGCTCCCTACCTGCGGGGAGTCTAGCGAAAGAGACCCAGTACTTC. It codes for CASSSLPAGSLAKETQYF.

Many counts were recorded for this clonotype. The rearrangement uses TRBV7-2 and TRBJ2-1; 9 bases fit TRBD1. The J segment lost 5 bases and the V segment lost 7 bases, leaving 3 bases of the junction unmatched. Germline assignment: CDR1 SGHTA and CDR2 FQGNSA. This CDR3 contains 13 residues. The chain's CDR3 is CASTWTGDNEQFF. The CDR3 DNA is TGTGCCAGCACATGGACAGGGGACAATGAGCAGTTCTTC.

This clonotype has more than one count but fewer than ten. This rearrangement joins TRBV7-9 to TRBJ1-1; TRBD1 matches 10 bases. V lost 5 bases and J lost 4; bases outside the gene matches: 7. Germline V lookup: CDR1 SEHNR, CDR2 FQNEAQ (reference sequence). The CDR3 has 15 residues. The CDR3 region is CASSRRQGATTEAFF. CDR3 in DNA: TGTGCCAGCAGCCGGAGACAGGGGGCGACCACTGAAGCTTTCTTT.

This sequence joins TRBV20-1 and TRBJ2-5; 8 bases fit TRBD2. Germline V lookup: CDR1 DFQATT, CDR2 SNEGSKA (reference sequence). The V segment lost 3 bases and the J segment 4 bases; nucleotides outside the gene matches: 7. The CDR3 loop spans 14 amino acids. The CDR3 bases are TGCAGTGCTAGGCCCGGACTAGCCCTAGAGACCCAGTACTTC. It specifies CSARPGLALETQYF.

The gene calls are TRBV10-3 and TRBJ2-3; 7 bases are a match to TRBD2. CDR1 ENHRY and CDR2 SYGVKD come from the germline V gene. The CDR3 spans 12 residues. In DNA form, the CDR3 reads TGTGCGGGGGGGGAGGGCCCAGATACGCAGTATTTT. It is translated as CAGGEGPDTQYF.

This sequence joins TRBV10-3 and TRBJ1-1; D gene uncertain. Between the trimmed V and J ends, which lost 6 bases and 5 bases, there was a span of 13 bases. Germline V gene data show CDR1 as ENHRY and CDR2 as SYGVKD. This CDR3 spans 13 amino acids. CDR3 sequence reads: CAISAPGKTEAFF. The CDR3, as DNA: TGTGCCATCAGCGCGCCGGGAAAGACTGAAGCTTTCTTT.

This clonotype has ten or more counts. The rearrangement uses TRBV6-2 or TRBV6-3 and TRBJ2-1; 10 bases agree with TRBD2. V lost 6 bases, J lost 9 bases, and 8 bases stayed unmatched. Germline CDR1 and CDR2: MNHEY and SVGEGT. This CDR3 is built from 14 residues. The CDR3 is CASRESGRASEQFF. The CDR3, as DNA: TGTGCCAGCAGAGAAAGCGGGAGGGCCAGTGAGCAGTTCTTC.